This T cell receptor beta chain derives from a study of T-cell reconstitution after alpha-beta-depleted transplantation in children (dated by TCRdb to 2015 to 2016). With regard to the full study: The study quantitatively tracked T-cell immune reconstitution after TCRalphabeta/CD19-depleted allogeneic hematopoietic cell transplantation in children using TCR repertoire profiling. Results the study describes overall, beyond this receptor: In some patients, the high TCRbeta diversity seen at day 60 was put down to recipient T cells and intrathymic progenitors that had survived conditioning. Apparently early alphabetaT-cell count recovery about two months after transplant reportedly relied on only several hundred rapidly expanded clones derived from non-depleted graft cells. Over subsequent months, a decline in hyperexpanded clone frequencies was noted, and after one year, T-cell counts and TCRbeta diversity were mostly ascribed to newly produced T cells.

This clonotype came up a few times. It lacks a known antigen. Qualities for individual bases were not recorded, and no much larger clone is one base off. CDR1 and CDR2, per the germline V gene, are SQVTM and ANQGSEA. The V end loses 2 bases and the J end loses 4 bases, and a stretch of 11 bases separates them. The cysteine opens and the phenylalanine closes a CDR3 of 13 amino acids. Only the CDR3 part of the read is kept: 39 bases, read in frame from the first base. The library was generated by PCR. Data came from an Illumina HiSeq 2500. TCR library preparation used molecular barcoding, with unique molecular identifiers applied to normalize quantification of the TCRbeta repertoire. TCRdb's own reprocessing of the public reads used fastp at Q25 and MiXCR and kept productive beta chains. A single entry per CDR3 protein holds the most common genes and DNA from its merged rows. The sample data list approximately 230,000 distinct CDR3 sequences, and more than 20% of these were observed just once. Approximately 2.5% of the sample is in the top ten clones.

Per the publication, the treatment or condition label means: allogeneic hematopoietic cell transplantation with graft depleted of TCRalphabeta T cells and CD19 B cells. Transplant recipients were children who received TCRalphabeta/CD19-depleted allogeneic hematopoietic cell grafts. The TCR comes from a girl aged 2-9 years with Fanconi anemia, due to receive a stem cell transplant. In this chain, TRBV29-1 is recombined with TRBJ1-2, with a tentative D gene TRBD1 over 5 matching bases. The material was PBMCs, obtained before TCRalphabeta/CD19-depleted stem cell transplant. The CDR3 region: CSVELTTVYGYTF. The nucleotides read TGCAGCGTTGAACTTACGACAGTCTATGGCTACACCTTC.